This T cell receptor (beta chain) stems from a study of post-analysis software for immune sequencing data. Study observations and caveats: Relative to controls, patients had several TRBV segments at higher frequency, with TRBV5-6, TRBV5-1 and TRBV20-1 among these. By F measure, samples from a shared preparation batch strongly co-clustered. Diversity measured as normalized Chao1 was significantly lower in multiple sclerosis patients than in controls.

Note on this clonotype: Antigen: not known.

Researchers reported that TCR beta cDNA libraries carried unique molecular identifiers. T cells numbering roughly 1 to 10 million yielded roughly 0.5 million cDNA molecules. Each CDR3 protein gets one entry after TCRdb re-called the PCR reads with MiXCR. The sample consists of around 200,000 distinct CDR3 sequences, 29% of them appearing once. CDR3 length: 14 residues. Germline-derived CDR1 and CDR2 are DFQATT and SNEGSKA (reference sequence). The trim removed 3 bases at V and 4 bases at J, leaving 8 bases unmatched. This receptor was identified in a girl aged 2-17 years with multiple sclerosis. The sequencing sample was made of blood. The V gene is TRBV20-1, the J gene TRBJ1-2; 7 nucleotides match TRBD1. In nucleotides, the CDR3 is TGCAGTGCTAGGGCGGAGGGGGCTCTCTATGGCTACACCTTC. This codes for CSARAEGALYGYTF.